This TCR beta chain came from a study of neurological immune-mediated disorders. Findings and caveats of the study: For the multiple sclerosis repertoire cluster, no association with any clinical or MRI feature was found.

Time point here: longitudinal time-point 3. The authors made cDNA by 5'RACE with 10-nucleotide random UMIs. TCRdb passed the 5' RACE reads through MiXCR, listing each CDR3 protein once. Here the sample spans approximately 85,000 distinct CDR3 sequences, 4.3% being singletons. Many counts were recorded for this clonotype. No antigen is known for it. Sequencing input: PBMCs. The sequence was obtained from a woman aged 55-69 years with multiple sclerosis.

Here the CDR3 reads CATSRWGGTGANVLTF. The CDR3 DNA follows: TGTGCCACCAGCAGATGGGGGGGCACTGGGGCCAACGTCCTGACTTTC. The gene calls are TRBV15 and TRBJ2-6, with D possibly TRBD2 on 7 matching bases. There are 16 residues in the CDR3. V gave up 2 bases and J gave up 2 bases, with 10 bases separating them. Germline values: CDR1 LNHNV, CDR2 YYDKDF (reference sequence).